Shown below are 7 T cell receptor beta chains from a single sample sequenced in a study of T cell responses to AZD1222 COVID-19 vaccine listed by TCRdb under 2021. The library was generated by the immunoSEQ multiplex PCR assay. What TCRdb holds here is the immuneACCESS table cut down to in-frame rearrangements. Part of the clones is not present; checked against another copy, under half of the missing clones reflect an unresolved V gene, and the others are unexplained. In this sample the table shows roughly 150,000 clones, approximately 91% of which occur a single time. 1% to 1.5% of the sample lies in the top ten. The sample's time point label, in plain terms: about 28 days (+/-7) after the second vaccine dose. This sample comprised peripheral blood, obtained 28 days after the second AZD1222 dose. The receptor set was obtained from an adult who received the AZD1222 COVID-19 vaccine.

The gene calls are TRBV7-3 and TRBJ2-7; the match to TRBD1 covers 8 bases. V shed 1 base, J shed 7 bases, and the junction held 9 bases outside the gene matches. Per germline, CDR1 SGHTA and CDR2 FQGTGA. The CDR3 extends over 15 amino acids. The CDR3 sequence is CASSLIGQGLGEQYF. DNA for the CDR3: TGTGCCAGCAGCTTAATTGGACAGGGACTGGGAGAGCAGTACTTC.

This clone was detected only once. The chain joins TRBV19 to TRBJ2-7; weak D call: TRBD1 (5 bases). Trimming left V 5 bases short and J 3 bases short, with 11 bases between. Germline V gene data show CDR1 as LNHDA and CDR2 as SQIVND (reference sequence). The CDR3 extends over 13 amino acids. CDR3 nucleotides: TGTGCCAGTAGTTATAGTACAGGCTACGAGCAGTACTTC. This sequence encodes CASSYSTGYEQYF.

The chain employs TRBV5-1 and TRBJ2-7; D might be TRBD1 or TRBD2, each matching 5 bases. Trimming removed 2 bases from V and 2 bases from J, with 11 bases in between. This CDR3 has 14 amino acids. Germline-derived CDR1 and CDR2 are SGHRS and YFSETQ. DNA for the CDR3: TGCGCCAGCAGCTTTACCGGGACGACCTACGAGCAGTACTTC. As protein: CASSFTGTTYEQYF.

The chain is built from TRBV10-3 and TRBJ1-5; D gene unclear. The V end was cut by 3 bases, the J end by 2 bases, with 8 bases between. Looked up from germline, CDR1 is ENHRY and CDR2 is SYGVKD. This CDR3 is 14 amino acids long. The CDR3 nucleotides are TGTGCCATCAGTGACCCCGGGGGCAATCAGCCCCAGCATTTT. It translates to CAISDPGGNQPQHF.

This sequence joins TRBV2 and TRBJ2-2; D gene ambiguous. Germline CDR1 reads SNHLY; CDR2 reads FYNNEI. V was pared by 3 bases and J by 0 bases, with 8 bases between. The CDR3 is 15 amino acids. The CDR3 DNA reads as TGTGCCAGCAGTGACTGGCAAGCGAACACCGGGGAGCTGTTTTTT. It encodes CASSDWQANTGELFF.

This clone was detected only once. J is TRBJ2-7 and V is TRBV18, with 8 bases that match TRBD1. This CDR3 comprises 13 residues. After removal of 1 base from V and 6 bases from J, the junction contained 2 bases not matched to a gene. The germline CDR1 and CDR2 sequences are KGHSH and LQKENI. In DNA form, the CDR3 reads TGTGCCAGCTCACCACAAACAGGGGGCGAGCAGTACTTC. This codes for CASSPQTGGEQYF.

The CDR3 DNA reads as TGTGCGACCAGAGGGGTATCACACGGCTATAATTCACCCCTCCACTTT. It yields the protein CATRGVSHGYNSPLHF. The chain carries TRBV25-1 and TRBJ1-6, with a weak D call TRBD1 (5 bases). Looked up from germline, CDR1 is MGHDK and CDR2 is SYGVNS. The CDR3 runs 16 residues.